These T cell receptor beta chains were read from a single sample in a study of response to subunit inactivated influenza vaccine. TCRdb re-called the RT-PCR reads with MiXCR, one entry per CDR3 protein. This repertoire shows around 580,000 distinct CDR3 sequences, around 11% found once; its top ten account for 10%. This sample comprised PBMCs from blood, obtained on the day of vaccination. Source of these receptors: a man aged 50-59 years who received an inactivated influenza vaccine. Both conserved end residues are part of each CDR3. Each record gives: J gene, clone size, D gene, V gene, CDR3 DNA, CDR3 protein. The D gene is left open where the match is weak. The size field is filled for only some rows; it gives once, few, many or a size class.

>TRBJ2-3|-|-|TRBV4-3
TGCGCCAGCAGCCCCAGAGTCGGGGGTTCTAGCACAGATATGCAGTATTTT
CASSPRVGGSSTDMQYF
>TRBJ2-1|few|-|TRBV7-9
TGTGCCAGCAGCTTGGACGGGACTCTCGGGCAGTTCTTC
CASSLDGTLGQFF
>TRBJ1-2|few|-|TRBV28
TGTGCCAGCAGTCCAGCGGACGGGGCTAACTATGGCTACACCTTC
CASSPADGANYGYTF
>TRBJ1-4|-|TRBD1|TRBV12-3/TRBV12-4
TGTGCCAGCAGAATATACAGGGGATTAGGGACTAATGAAAAACTGTTTTTT
CASRIYRGLGTNEKLFF
>TRBJ2-3|-|-|TRBV9
TGTGCCAGCAGCGTAGACGGAGGGAGCGCAGATACGCAGTATTTT
CASSVDGGSADTQYF
>TRBJ2-3|-|TRBD2|TRBV9
TGTGCCAGCAGCGTACCAGGACTAGCGGGAGCGGATACGCAGTATTTT
CASSVPGLAGADTQYF
>TRBJ2-7|-|-|TRBV20-1
TGCAGTGCTCCCCCCCCACAGGCTAGCGCCCCAGGGCGCGAGCAGTACTTC
CSAPPPQASAPGREQYF
>TRBJ1-5|few|-|TRBV27
TGTGCCAGCAGTTCCCAGGGGACAACACTCAATCAGCCCCAGCATTTT
CASSSQGTTLNQPQHF
>TRBJ2-7|many|TRBD1|TRBV5-1
TGCGCCAGCAGCTTGGGGACAGGGCCGAGGATATACGAGCAGTACTTC
CASSLGTGPRIYEQYF
>TRBJ2-5|-|-|TRBV12-3/TRBV12-4
TGTGCCAGCAGATCGAACAGGGCGCCCCAAGAGACCCAGTACTTC
CASRSNRAPQETQYF
>TRBJ2-5|few|TRBD2|TRBV4-3
TGCGCCAGCAGCCAAGGAACTAGCGGGAGTAGAGAGACCCAGTACTTC
CASSQGTSGSRETQYF
>TRBJ1-6|few|-|TRBV10-3
TGTGCCATCAGTGAGTGGGGGGCTAATTCACCCCTCCACTTT
CAISEWGANSPLHF
>TRBJ2-5|-|-|TRBV3-1
TGTGCCAGCAGCCAAAGGGGCGGGATTCGAAAAGAGACCCAGTACTTC
CASSQRGGIRKETQYF
>TRBJ2-5|few|TRBD2|TRBV7-2
TGTGCCAGCAGCCCACAAAGCGGGAGGGCCGGGGAGACCCAGTACTTC
CASSPQSGRAGETQYF
>TRBJ2-1|-|-|TRBV12-3/TRBV12-4
TGTGCCAGCAGTTTTGATGACGAATACAATGAGCAGTTCTTC
CASSFDDEYNEQFF
>TRBJ2-3|-|TRBD2|TRBV15
TGTGCCACCAGCAGAGACCGCCGGGGGGGTAGAGGAGACACAGATACGCAGTATTTT
CATSRDRRGGRGDTDTQYF
>TRBJ2-7|many|-|TRBV7-6
TGTGCCAGCAGCCCTAGTGGGTACTACGAGCAGTACTTC
CASSPSGYYEQYF
>TRBJ2-5|many|-|TRBV25-1
TGTGCCAGCCAGATGGAGGAGACCCAGTACTTC
CASQMEETQYF
>TRBJ2-4|few|-|TRBV4-2
TGTGCCAGCAGCCAAGGACATTCCAAAAACATTCAGTACTTC
CASSQGHSKNIQYF
>TRBJ2-3|few|-|TRBV7-2
TGTGCCAGCAGCTTAGCTCTCTTCGCAGATACGCAGTATTTT
CASSLALFADTQYF
>TRBJ2-7|many|-|TRBV5-1
TGCGCCAGCAGCCAAAATTCCTACGAGCAGTACTTC
CASSQNSYEQYF
>TRBJ2-7|few|TRBD2|TRBV15
TGTGCCACCAGCAGAGATAAGGAACTAGCGGGAGTAGAGCAGTACTTC
CATSRDKELAGVEQYF
>TRBJ1-2|many|TRBD1|TRBV5-5
TGTGCCAGCAGCCCCGGGACAGGCAACTATGGCTACACCTTC
CASSPGTGNYGYTF
>TRBJ2-3|few|-|TRBV5-6
TGTGCCAGCAGCTTGCGCAAGGGTACGCAGTATTTT
CASSLRKGTQYF
>TRBJ2-4|few|-|TRBV11-2
TGTGCCAGCAGCCCCCTCACGAGAAGCCGGGGGGCCAAAAACATTCAGTACTTC
CASSPLTRSRGAKNIQYF
>TRBJ2-3|few|TRBD1|TRBV6-1
TGTGCCAGCAGTGAAGCGGGACAGGGAACAGATACGCAGTATTTT
CASSEAGQGTDTQYF
>TRBJ2-1|-|-|TRBV27
TGTGCCAGCAGTTTAAGCCCCGGGACTTCTCTCTCATACCCCAATGAGCAGTTCTTC
CASSLSPGTSLSYPNEQFF
>TRBJ2-7|few|-|TRBV28
TGTGCCAGCAGCCCCGGGGCTGGCACGTACTTC
CASSPGAGTYF
>TRBJ2-5|-|-|TRBV20-1
TGCAGTGCTCCCCAGACAGGCCAAGAGACCCAGTACTTC
CSAPQTGQETQYF
>TRBJ2-3|-|TRBD1|TRBV20-1
TGCAGTGCTAGATCAATCAGGGGGACAGATACGCAGTATTTT
CSARSIRGTDTQYF
>TRBJ2-2|once|TRBD2|TRBV7-6
TGTGCCAGCAGCCGGACCCCTCTGGCGGGAGCCCCCAGGGTGAACACCGGGGAGCTGTTTTTT
CASSRTPLAGAPRVNTGELFF
>TRBJ2-1|few|TRBD1|TRBV12-3/TRBV12-4
TGTGCCAGCAGTTTGGGGTCCAGGGGGCGAGAGCTGCAGTTCTTC
CASSLGSRGRELQFF
>TRBJ2-5|many|-|TRBV15
TGTGCCACCAGCAGAGACAATTGGCAAGAGACCCAGTACTTC
CATSRDNWQETQYF
>TRBJ2-3|-|TRBD2|TRBV27
TGTGCCAGCAGCTCCCAGCGGGGGGTTAGCACAGATACGCAGTATTTT
CASSSQRGVSTDTQYF
>TRBJ2-5|-|-|TRBV7-2
TGTGCCAGCAGCTCCCTAATAAAGGAGACCCAGTACTTC
CASSSLIKETQYF
>TRBJ2-6|few|TRBD1|TRBV29-1
TGCAGCGTCGTGGACAGGGCTGGGGCCAACGTCCTGACTTTC
CSVVDRAGANVLTF
>TRBJ2-2|-|-|TRBV6-2/TRBV6-3
TGTGCCAGCAGTTACCTCCCGATCAGGGATATGACCGGGGAGCTGTTTTTT
CASSYLPIRDMTGELFF
>TRBJ2-5|many|TRBD2|TRBV20-1
TGCAGTGCAGCTCGGACTAGCGGGGGGATCGGGGAGACCCAGTACTTC
CSAARTSGGIGETQYF
>TRBJ1-2|few|-|TRBV12-3/TRBV12-4
TGTGCCAGCACCTGGGGCACTAACTATGGCTACACCTTC
CASTWGTNYGYTF
>TRBJ2-1|many|-|TRBV12-3/TRBV12-4
TGTGCCAGCATGGGGGGTCCCTACAATGAGCAGTTCTTC
CASMGGPYNEQFF
>TRBJ2-3|few|-|TRBV12-3/TRBV12-4
TGTGCCAGCGAACTAGGCGCCACAGATACGCAGTATTTT
CASELGATDTQYF
>TRBJ2-7|-|-|TRBV21-1
TGTGCCAGCAGCAAAGTCTCTGGGGAGCCCTACGAGCAGTACTTC
CASSKVSGEPYEQYF
>TRBJ2-2|-|-|TRBV7-3
TGTGCCAGCAGCGTACAGGGCCAAGGCGGGGAGCTGTTTTTT
CASSVQGQGGELFF
>TRBJ1-1|many|-|TRBV5-1
TGCGCCAGCAGCGTGTTCCCGACAGGCCTGAACACTGAAGCTTTCTTT
CASSVFPTGLNTEAFF
>TRBJ2-3|many|TRBD2|TRBV27
TGTGCCAGCAACGCAAGCGGGGCTAGCACAGATACGCAGTATTTT
CASNASGASTDTQYF
>TRBJ2-7|few|-|TRBV27
TGTGCCAGCAGTTTTTCCCTGCGGGTCTCCTACGAGCAGTACTTC
CASSFSLRVSYEQYF
>TRBJ2-7|few|-|TRBV2
TGTGCCAGCACCAGGGACCACTACGAGCAGTACTTC
CASTRDHYEQYF
>TRBJ2-3|-|-|TRBV7-9
TGTGCCAGCAATCCTAGATCCCCAGGGGCAGATACGCAGTATTTT
CASNPRSPGADTQYF
>TRBJ2-7|few|-|TRBV12-3/TRBV12-4
TGTGCCAGCAGCCCCACCGGGAATATTTACGAGCAGTACTTC
CASSPTGNIYEQYF
>TRBJ2-7|-|TRBD2|TRBV6-1
TGTGCCAGCAGCTCCCGCGCTAGCGGGCTTTACGAGCAGTACTTC
CASSSRASGLYEQYF
>TRBJ2-1|-|TRBD2|TRBV5-1
TGCGCCAGCAAGGGACTAGCGGGACCCAATGAGCAGTTCTTC
CASKGLAGPNEQFF
>TRBJ2-6|-|-|TRBV12-3/TRBV12-4
TGTGCCAGCAGATTCGGGTCGGCCTCACCTGGGGCCAACGTCCTGACTTTC
CASRFGSASPGANVLTF
>TRBJ2-5|few|-|TRBV12-3/TRBV12-4
TGTGCCAGCAGTTTACCAGGGGTGGCAGAGACCCAGTACTTC
CASSLPGVAETQYF